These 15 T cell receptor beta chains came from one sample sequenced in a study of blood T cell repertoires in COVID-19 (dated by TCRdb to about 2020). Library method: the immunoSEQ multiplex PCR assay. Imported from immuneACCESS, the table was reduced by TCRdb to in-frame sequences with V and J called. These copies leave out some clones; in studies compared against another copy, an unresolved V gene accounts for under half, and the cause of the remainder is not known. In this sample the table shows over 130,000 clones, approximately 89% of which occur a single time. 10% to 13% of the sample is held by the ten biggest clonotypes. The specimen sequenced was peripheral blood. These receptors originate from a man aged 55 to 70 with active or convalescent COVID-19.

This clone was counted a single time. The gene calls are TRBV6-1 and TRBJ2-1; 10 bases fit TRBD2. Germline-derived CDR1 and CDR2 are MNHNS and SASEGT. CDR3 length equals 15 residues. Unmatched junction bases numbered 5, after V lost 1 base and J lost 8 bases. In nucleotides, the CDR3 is TGTGCCAGCAGTGAAGTGAGCGGGAGGGCCCATGAGCAGTTCTTC. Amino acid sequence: CASSEVSGRAHEQFF.

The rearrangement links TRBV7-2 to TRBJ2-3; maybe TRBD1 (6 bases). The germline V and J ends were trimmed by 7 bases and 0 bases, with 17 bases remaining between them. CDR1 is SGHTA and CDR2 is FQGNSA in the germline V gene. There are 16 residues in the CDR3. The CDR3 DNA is TGTGCCAGCACCCGCAGAAGGGGGAGAAGCACAGATACGCAGTATTTT. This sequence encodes CASTRRRGRSTDTQYF.

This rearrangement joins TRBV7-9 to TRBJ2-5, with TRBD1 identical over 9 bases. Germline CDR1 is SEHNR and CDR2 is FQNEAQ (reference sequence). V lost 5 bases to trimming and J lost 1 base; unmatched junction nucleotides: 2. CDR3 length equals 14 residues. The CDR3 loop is CASSKQGAQETQYF. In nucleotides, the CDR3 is TGTGCCAGCAGCAAACAGGGGGCCCAAGAGACCCAGTACTTC.

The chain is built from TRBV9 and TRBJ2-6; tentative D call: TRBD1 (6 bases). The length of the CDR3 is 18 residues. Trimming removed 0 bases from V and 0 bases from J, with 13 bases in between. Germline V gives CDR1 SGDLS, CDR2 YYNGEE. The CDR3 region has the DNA TGTGCCAGCAGCGTAGCCCGGACAGCGAGCTCTGGGGCCAACGTCCTGACTTTC. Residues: CASSVARTASSGANVLTF. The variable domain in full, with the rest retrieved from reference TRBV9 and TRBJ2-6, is DSGVTQTPKHLITATGQRVTLRCSPRSGDLSVYWYQQSLDQGLQFLIQYYNGEERAKGNILERFSAQQFPDLHSELNLSSLELGDSALYFCASSVARTASSGANVLTFGAGSRLTVL.

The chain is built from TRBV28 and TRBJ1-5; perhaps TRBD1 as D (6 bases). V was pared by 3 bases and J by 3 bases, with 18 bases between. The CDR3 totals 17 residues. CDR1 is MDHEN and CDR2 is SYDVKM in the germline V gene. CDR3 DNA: TGTGCCAGCAGTTTTAGCCAACGGGGGGCCCTCAATCAGCCCCAGCATTTT. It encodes CASSFSQRGALNQPQHF.

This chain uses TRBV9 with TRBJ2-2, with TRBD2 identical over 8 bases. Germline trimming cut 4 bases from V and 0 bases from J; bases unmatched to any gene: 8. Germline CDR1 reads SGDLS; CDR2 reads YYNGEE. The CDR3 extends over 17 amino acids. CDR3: CASSSRGGSSNTGELFF. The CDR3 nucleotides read TGTGCCAGCAGCTCCCGGGGGGGCAGTTCGAACACCGGGGAGCTGTTTTTT. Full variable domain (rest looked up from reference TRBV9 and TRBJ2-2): DSGVTQTPKHLITATGQRVTLRCSPRSGDLSVYWYQQSLDQGLQFLIQYYNGEERAKGNILERFSAQQFPDLHSELNLSSLELGDSALYFCASSSRGGSSNTGELFFGEGSRLTVL.

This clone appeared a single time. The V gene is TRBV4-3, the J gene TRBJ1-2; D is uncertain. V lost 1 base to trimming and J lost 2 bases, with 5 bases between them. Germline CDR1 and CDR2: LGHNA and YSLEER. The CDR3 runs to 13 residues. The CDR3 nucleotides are TGCGCCAGCAGCCAAGCCAGAAACTATGGCTACACCTTC. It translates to CASSQARNYGYTF.

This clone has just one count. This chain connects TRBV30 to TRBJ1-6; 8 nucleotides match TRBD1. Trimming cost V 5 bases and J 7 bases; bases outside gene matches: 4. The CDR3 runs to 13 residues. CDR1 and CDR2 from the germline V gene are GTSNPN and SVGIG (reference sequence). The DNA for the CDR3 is TGTGCCTGGGAGCGACAGGGGAATTCACCCCTCCACTTT. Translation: CAWERQGNSPLHF.

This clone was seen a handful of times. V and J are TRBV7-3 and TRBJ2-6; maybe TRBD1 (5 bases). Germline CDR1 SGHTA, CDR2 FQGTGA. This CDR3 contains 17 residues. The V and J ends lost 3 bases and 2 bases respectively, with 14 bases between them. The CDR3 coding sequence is TGTGCCAGCAGCTTTAAGGGGCTTGGAGCTGGGGCCAACGTCCTGACTTTC. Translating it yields CASSFKGLGAGANVLTF.

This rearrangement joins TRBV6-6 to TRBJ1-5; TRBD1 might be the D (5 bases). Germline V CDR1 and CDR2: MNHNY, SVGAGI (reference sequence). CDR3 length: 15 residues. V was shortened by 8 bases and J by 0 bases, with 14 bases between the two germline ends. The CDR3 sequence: CASFLGGNSNQPQHF. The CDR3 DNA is TGTGCCAGCTTCCTGGGGGGAAATAGCAATCAGCCCCAGCATTTT.

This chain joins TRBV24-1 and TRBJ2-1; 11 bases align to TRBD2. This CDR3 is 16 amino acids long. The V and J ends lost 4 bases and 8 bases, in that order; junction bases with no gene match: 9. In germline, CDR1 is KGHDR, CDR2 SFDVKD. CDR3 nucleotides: TGTGCCACCAGTGACCCACTAGCGGGAGAATACCATGAGCAGTTCTTC. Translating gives CATSDPLAGEYHEQFF.

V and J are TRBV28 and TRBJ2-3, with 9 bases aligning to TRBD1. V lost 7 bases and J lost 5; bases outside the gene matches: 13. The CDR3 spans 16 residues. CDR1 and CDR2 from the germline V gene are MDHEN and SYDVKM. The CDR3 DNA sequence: TGTGCCAGCATTTTCCGAACAGGGGGCGGTGAAGATACGCAGTATTTT. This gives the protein CASIFRTGGGEDTQYF.

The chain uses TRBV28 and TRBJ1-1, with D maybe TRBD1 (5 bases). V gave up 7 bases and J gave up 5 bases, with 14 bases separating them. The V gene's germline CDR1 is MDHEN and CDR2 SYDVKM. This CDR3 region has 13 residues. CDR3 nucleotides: TGTGCCAGCAAACCTCCAGGGTGGACTGAAGCTTTCTTT. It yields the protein CASKPPGWTEAFF. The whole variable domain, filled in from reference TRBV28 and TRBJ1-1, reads DVKVTQSSRYLVKRTGEKVFLECVQDMDHENMFWYRQDPGLGLRLIYFSYDVKMKEKGDIPEGYSVSREKKERFSLILESASTNQTSMYLCASKPPGWTEAFFGQGTRLTVV.

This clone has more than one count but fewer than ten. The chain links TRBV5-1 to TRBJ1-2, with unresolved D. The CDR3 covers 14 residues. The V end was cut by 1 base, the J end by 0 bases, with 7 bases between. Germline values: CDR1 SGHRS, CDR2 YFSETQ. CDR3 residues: CASSLFDTNYGYTF. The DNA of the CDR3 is TGCGCCAGCAGCTTGTTTGACACTAACTATGGCTACACCTTC.

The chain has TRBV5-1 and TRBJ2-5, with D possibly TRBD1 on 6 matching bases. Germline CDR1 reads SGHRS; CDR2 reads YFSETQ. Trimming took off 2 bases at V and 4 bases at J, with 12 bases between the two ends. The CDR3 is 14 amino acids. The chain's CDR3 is CASSFSGVPETQYF. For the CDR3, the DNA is TGCGCCAGCAGCTTTTCAGGGGTGCCAGAGACCCAGTACTTC. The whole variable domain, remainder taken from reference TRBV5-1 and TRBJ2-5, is KAGVTQTPRYLIKTRGQQVTLSCSPISGHRSVSWYQQTPGQGLQFLFEYFSETQRNKGNFPGRFSGRQFSNSRSEMNVSTLELGDSALYLCASSFSGVPETQYFGPGTRLLVL.